The next 17 T cell receptor beta chains were all read from a single sample in a study of cytomegalovirus exposure and HLA in healthy donors. 13 Jbeta primers and 60 Vbeta primers were used for the PCR. Generated by immunoSEQ multiplex PCR, the TCRdb table keeps only in-frame clones and is missing some. The sample shows roughly 150,000 clones, about four fifths of them seen only once. Specimen: PBMCs. Receptor source: a man in his thirties or forties in good health.

This clone was counted a single time. A junction boundary mismatches the germline segment, possibly from a read error. V gene TRBV7-9 combines with J gene TRBJ2-3; D is undetermined. This CDR3 spans 13 amino acids. Germline loops: CDR1 SEHNR, CDR2 FQNEAQ (reference sequence). CDR3 residues: CSSSLEATDTQYF. CDR3 in DNA: TGTTCCAGCAGCTTAGAAGCGACAGATACGCAGTATTTT. Drawing the rest from reference TRBV7-9 and TRBJ2-3, the complete variable domain is DTGVSQNPRHKITKRGQNVTFRCDPISEHNRLYWYRQTLGQGPEFLTYFQNEAQLEKSRLLSDRFSAERPKGSFSTLEIQRTEQGDSAMYLCSSSLEATDTQYFGPGTRLTVL.

The rearrangement joins TRBV27 to TRBJ2-1; TRBD2 might be the D (6 bases). The CDR3 length is 14 residues. V lost 3 bases and J lost 2, with 8 bases in between. Germline V gene lookup returns CDR1 MNHEY and CDR2 SMNVEV (reference sequence). The CDR3 loop is CASSLEGTYNEQFF. CDR3 in DNA: TGTGCCAGCAGTTTGGAGGGGACCTACAATGAGCAGTTCTTC.

This chain connects TRBV5-4 to TRBJ2-7; a weak D match, TRBD1 (5 bases). Germline V lookup: CDR1 SGHNT, CDR2 YYREEE (reference sequence). This CDR3 comprises 12 residues. Trimming took 3 bases from V and 3 from J, leaving 7 bases between them. CDR3 amino acids: CASSYDSYEQYF. For the CDR3, the DNA is TGTGCCAGCAGCTACGACAGCTACGAGCAGTACTTC. Using reference TRBV5-4 and TRBJ2-7 for the parts outside the CDR3, the full variable domain is ETGVTQSPTHLIKTRGQQVTLRCSSQSGHNTVSWYQQALGQGPQFIFQYYREEENGRGNFPPRFSGLQFPNYSSELNVNALELDDSALYLCASSYDSYEQYFGPGTRLTVT.

The chain combines TRBV7-7 with TRBJ1-2; possible D gene TRBD1, 6 bases. CDR1 is SSHAT, CDR2 FNYEAQ, per germline (reference sequence). V lost 2 bases and J lost 6, with 19 bases in between. The CDR3 runs 16 residues. The CDR3 loop reads CASSLPPDSRFNGYTF. The CDR3 DNA is TGTGCCAGCAGCTTACCCCCGGACAGCCGTTTTAATGGCTACACCTTC.

This clone has just one count. The chain combines TRBV18 with TRBJ2-5; D remains ambiguous. Between the trimmed V and J ends, which lost 5 bases and 2 bases, there was a span of 9 bases. This CDR3 comprises 13 residues. The germline V gene encodes CDR1 KGHSH and CDR2 LQKENI. DNA for the CDR3: TGTGCCAGCTCATCGACGAGGCAAGAGACCCAGTACTTC. Amino acid sequence: CASSSTRQETQYF.

CDR3 loop: CASSPRGGRTDTQYF. In DNA form, the CDR3 reads TGTGCCAGCAGCCCGCGGGGCGGGAGGACAGATACGCAGTATTTT. The rearrangement joins TRBV5-8 to TRBJ2-3; 8 bases map to TRBD2. Germline CDR1 reads SGHTS; CDR2 reads YDEGEE. After removal of 4 bases from V and 3 bases from J, the junction contained 7 bases not matched to a gene. The CDR3 runs to 15 residues.

V is TRBV5-1 and J is TRBJ2-2, with TRBD2 identical over 10 bases. The CDR3 is made up of 18 amino acids. CDR1 is SGHRS, CDR2 YFSETQ, per germline. The V segment lost 3 bases and the J segment 5 bases; nucleotides outside the gene matches: 13. Here the CDR3 DNA reads TGCGCCAGCAGCTCGATCGTCCTAGCGGGAGTGGAAACCGGGGAGCTGTTTTTT. Its translation: CASSSIVLAGVETGELFF.

This clone was detected once. The chain joins TRBV6-1 to TRBJ2-4, with 10 bases that match TRBD1. The CDR3 is 16 residues long. V trimming: 2 bases; J trimming: 1 base; junction bases outside the gene matches: 2. CDR1 and CDR2 from the germline V gene are MNHNS and SASEGT. In nucleotides, the CDR3 is TGTGCCAGCAGTGAATGGGGACAGGGGGCCAAAAACATTCAGTACTTC. Protein sequence: CASSEWGQGAKNIQYF.

The chain is built from TRBV6-1 and TRBJ2-5; 9 nucleotides match TRBD1. The J call is doubtful: the DNA matches TRBJ2-7 better. CDR3 length: 17 residues. The germline V gene has CDR1 MNHNS and CDR2 SASEGT. In DNA form, the CDR3 reads TGTGCCAGCAGTGCCCCAGTTTCGGGACAGGGACCCTACGAGCAGTACTTC. Residues: CASSAPVSGQGPYEQYF.

The chain has TRBV10-3 and TRBJ2-1, with 8 bases matching TRBD2. In germline, CDR1 is ENHRY, CDR2 SYGVKD. V gave up 4 bases and J gave up 7 bases; unmatched junction bases: 18. The CDR3 loop spans 18 amino acids. CDR3 coding DNA: TGTGCCATCAGTGCACTGCCTAGCGGGCCCCAGGGGTCAAATGAGCAGTTCTTC. It codes for CAISALPSGPQGSNEQFF.

The CDR3 loop reads CASSPITSGRSNEQFF. CDR3 nucleotide sequence: TGCGCCAGCAGCCCCATAACTAGCGGGAGGTCCAATGAGCAGTTCTTC. The J gene is TRBJ2-1, the V gene TRBV5-1; 12 nucleotides align to TRBD2. The length of the CDR3 is 16 residues. The V gene's germline CDR1 is SGHRS and CDR2 YFSETQ. V gave up 4 bases and J gave up 6 bases; unmatched junction bases: 8.

This chain joins TRBV4-2 and TRBJ1-2, with D unresolved. CDR1 is LGHNA, CDR2 YNFKEQ, per germline. V gave up 5 bases and J gave up 8 bases, with 15 bases separating them. CDR3 length equals 13 residues. CDR3 region: CASSSPDIRGYTF. As DNA, the CDR3 is TGTGCCAGCAGCTCCCCAGACATTCGCGGCTACACCTTC.

CDR3 sequence: CASSRDRAGGSPYNEQFF. In DNA form, the CDR3 reads TGTGCCAGCAGTAGGGACAGGGCCGGGGGTTCCCCATACAATGAGCAGTTCTTC. This chain uses TRBV27 with TRBJ2-1; 9 nucleotides line up with TRBD1. After removal of 5 bases from V and 4 bases from J, the junction contained 15 bases not matched to a gene. The germline gives CDR1 MNHEY, CDR2 SMNVEV (reference sequence). The CDR3 length is 18 residues.

The chain couples TRBV7-9 to TRBJ2-3; 11 bases match TRBD2. Germline values: CDR1 SEHNR, CDR2 FQNEAQ (reference sequence). J lost 5 bases, V lost 0 bases, and 7 bases had no gene match. CDR3 length: 17 amino acids. The CDR3, as DNA: TGTGCCAGCAGCTTAGCCCTAGCGGGAGGAGGAGGAGATACGCAGTATTTT. Protein: CASSLALAGGGGDTQYF.

The rearrangement joins TRBV11-2 to TRBJ2-7, with 8 bases fitting TRBD1. The trim removed 0 bases at V and 3 bases at J, leaving 10 bases unmatched. The CDR3 runs to 17 residues. Per germline, CDR1 SGHAT and CDR2 FQNNGV. The CDR3, as DNA: TGTGCCAGCAGCTTAGACGGAAACAGGGGGATCATCTACGAGCAGTACTTC. Translated, it gives CASSLDGNRGIIYEQYF.

The V and J genes are TRBV5-8 and TRBJ2-1; TRBD1 matches at 7 bases. CDR1 SGHTS and CDR2 YDEGEE come from the germline V gene. V shed 6 bases, J shed 4 bases, and the junction held 10 bases outside the gene matches. This CDR3 contains 15 residues. In DNA, the CDR3 is TGTGCCAGCAACAGGGGAATCATGGCTTACAATGAGCAGTTCTTC. It encodes CASNRGIMAYNEQFF.

The V call is TRBV21-1, the J call TRBJ2-7; TRBD1, the table's D call, was not compared with the DNA. TRBV21-1 constitutes a pseudogene. The CDR3 sequence is 14 residues long. CDR3 sequence reads: CASTKLEGAYEQYF. DNA of the CDR3: TGTGCCAGCACCAAACTAGAGGGGGCCTACGAGCAGTACTTC.